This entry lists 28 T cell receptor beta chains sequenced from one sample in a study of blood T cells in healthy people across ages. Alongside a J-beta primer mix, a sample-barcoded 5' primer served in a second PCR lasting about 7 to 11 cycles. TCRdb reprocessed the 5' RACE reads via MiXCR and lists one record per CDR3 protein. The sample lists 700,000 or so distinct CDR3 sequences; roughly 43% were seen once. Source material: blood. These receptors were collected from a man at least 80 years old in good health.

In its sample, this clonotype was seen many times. DNA of the CDR3: TGCAGTGCTAGAGATGGGTTAGGGCGGGTTAACTATGGCTACACCTTC. Its protein is CSARDGLGRVNYGYTF. The V and J genes are TRBV20-1 and TRBJ1-2; no firm D call. V was cut by 0 bases and J by 1 base, with 15 bases left in between. The CDR3 contains 16 residues. The germline gives CDR1 DFQATT, CDR2 SNEGSKA (reference sequence).

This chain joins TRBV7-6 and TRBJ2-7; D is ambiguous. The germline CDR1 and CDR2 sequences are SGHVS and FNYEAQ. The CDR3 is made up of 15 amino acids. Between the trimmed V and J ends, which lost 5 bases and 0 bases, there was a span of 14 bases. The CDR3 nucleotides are TGTGCCAGCAGCCCACGCGTTTCGAGCTCCTACGAGCAGTACTTC. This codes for CASSPRVSSSYEQYF. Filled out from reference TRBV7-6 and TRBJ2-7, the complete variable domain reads GAGVSQSPRYKVTKRGQDVALRCDPISGHVSLYWYRQALGQGPEFLTYFNYEAQQDKSGLPNDRFSAERPEGSISTLTIQRTEQRDSAMYRCASSPRVSSSYEQYFGPGTRLTVT.

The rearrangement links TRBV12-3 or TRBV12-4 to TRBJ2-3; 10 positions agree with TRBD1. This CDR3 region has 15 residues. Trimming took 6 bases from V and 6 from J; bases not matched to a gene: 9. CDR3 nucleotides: TGTGCCAGCAGCCAACGGGACAGGGGAATGGATACGCAGTATTTT. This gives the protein CASSQRDRGMDTQYF.

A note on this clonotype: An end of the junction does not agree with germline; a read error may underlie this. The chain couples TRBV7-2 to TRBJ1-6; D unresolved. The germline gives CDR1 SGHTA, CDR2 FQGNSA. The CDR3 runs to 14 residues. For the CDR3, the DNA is TGTGCCAGCAGCGTAGCGCTTGGGAATTCACTCCTCCACTTT. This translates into CASSVALGNSLLHF.

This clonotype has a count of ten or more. This chain's CDR3 is CSATRDRVRAEAFF. The CDR3 bases are TGCAGTGCTACCCGGGACAGAGTACGGGCTGAAGCTTTCTTT. The rearrangement joins TRBV20-1 to TRBJ1-1; 7 bases agree with TRBD1. With 4 bases clipped from V and 6 bases from J, the junction kept 11 bases outside the gene matches. The CDR3 extends over 14 amino acids. Germline V CDR1 and CDR2: DFQATT, SNEGSKA (reference sequence).

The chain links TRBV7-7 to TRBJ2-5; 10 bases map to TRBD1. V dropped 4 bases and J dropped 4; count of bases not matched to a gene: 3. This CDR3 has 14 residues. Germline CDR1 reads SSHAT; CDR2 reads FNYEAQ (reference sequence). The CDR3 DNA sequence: TGTGCCAGCAGCTCGACAGGGGGCCGAGAGACCCAGTACTTC. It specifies CASSSTGGRETQYF. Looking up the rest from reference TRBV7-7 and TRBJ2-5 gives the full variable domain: GAGVSQSPRYKVTKRGQDVTLRCDPISSHATLYWYQQALGQGPEFLTYFNYEAQPDKSGLPSDRFSAERPEGSISTLTIQRTEQRDSAMYRCASSSTGGRETQYFGPGTRLLVL.

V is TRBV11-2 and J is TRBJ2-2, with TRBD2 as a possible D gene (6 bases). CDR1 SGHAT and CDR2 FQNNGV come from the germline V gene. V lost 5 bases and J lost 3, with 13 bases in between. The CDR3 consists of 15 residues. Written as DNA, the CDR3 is TGTGCCAGCAGCCAGAACACGGGGGACACCGGGGAGCTGTTTTTT. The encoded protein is CASSQNTGDTGELFF.

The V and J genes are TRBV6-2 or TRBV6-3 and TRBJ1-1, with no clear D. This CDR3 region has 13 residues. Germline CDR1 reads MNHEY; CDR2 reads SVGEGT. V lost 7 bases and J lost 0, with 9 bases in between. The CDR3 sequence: CASINQLNTEAFF. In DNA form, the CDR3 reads TGTGCCAGCATTAATCAATTGAACACTGAAGCTTTCTTT.

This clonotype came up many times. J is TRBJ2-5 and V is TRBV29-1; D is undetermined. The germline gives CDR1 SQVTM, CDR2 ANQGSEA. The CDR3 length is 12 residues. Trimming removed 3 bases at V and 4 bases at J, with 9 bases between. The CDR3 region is CSVEGQRETQYF. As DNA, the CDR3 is TGCAGCGTTGAGGGTCAGAGAGAGACCCAGTACTTC. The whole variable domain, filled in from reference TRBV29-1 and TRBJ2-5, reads SAVISQKPSRDICQRGTSLTIQCQVDSQVTMMFWYRQQPGQSLTLIATANQGSEATYESGFVIDKFPISRPNLTFSTLTVSNMSPEDSSIYLCSVEGQRETQYFGPGTRLLVL.

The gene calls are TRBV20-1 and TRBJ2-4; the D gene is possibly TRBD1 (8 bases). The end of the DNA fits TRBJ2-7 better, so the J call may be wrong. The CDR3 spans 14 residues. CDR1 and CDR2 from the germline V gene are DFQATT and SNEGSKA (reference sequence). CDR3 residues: CSARGGTGLYEQYF. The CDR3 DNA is TGCAGTGCTAGGGGGGGGACAGGACTCTACGAGCAGTACTTC.

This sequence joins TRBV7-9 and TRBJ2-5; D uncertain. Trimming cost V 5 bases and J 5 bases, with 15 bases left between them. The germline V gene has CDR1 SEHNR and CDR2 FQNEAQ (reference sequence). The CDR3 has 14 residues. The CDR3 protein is CASSVSGPQETQYF. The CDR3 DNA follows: TGTGCCAGCAGCGTATCTGGACCGCAGGAGACCCAGTACTTC.

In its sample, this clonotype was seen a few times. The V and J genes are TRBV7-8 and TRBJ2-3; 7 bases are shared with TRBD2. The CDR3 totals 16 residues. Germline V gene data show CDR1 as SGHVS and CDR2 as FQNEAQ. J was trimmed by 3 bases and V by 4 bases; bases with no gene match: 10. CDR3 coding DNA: TGTGCCAGCAGCTCGGACGCGACGGGGGGAACAGATACGCAGTATTTT. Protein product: CASSSDATGGTDTQYF.

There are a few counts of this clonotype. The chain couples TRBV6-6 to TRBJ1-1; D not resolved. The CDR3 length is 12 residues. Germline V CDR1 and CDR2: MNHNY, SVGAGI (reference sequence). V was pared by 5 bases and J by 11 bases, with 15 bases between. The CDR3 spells CASSLWGEVAFF. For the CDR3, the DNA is TGTGCCAGCAGTCTCTGGGGAGAAGTGGCTTTCTTT.

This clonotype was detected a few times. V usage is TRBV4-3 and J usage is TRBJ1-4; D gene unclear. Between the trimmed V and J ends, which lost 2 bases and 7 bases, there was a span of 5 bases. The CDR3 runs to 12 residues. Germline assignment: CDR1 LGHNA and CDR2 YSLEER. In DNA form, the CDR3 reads TGCGCCAGCAGCCAATCACGTGAAAAACTGTTTTTT. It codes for CASSQSREKLFF.

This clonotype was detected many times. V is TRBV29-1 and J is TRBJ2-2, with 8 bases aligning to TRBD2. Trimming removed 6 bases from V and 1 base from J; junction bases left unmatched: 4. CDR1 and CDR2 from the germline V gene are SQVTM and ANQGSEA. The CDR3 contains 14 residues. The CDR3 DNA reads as TGCAGCGTAAAGCGGGGGCAGAACACCGGGGAGCTGTTTTTT. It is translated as CSVKRGQNTGELFF.

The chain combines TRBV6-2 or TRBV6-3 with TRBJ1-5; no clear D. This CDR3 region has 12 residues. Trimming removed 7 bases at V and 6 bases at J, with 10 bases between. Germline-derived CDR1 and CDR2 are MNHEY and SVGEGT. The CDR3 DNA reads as TGTGCCAGCATTATGGGAGGTCAGCCCCAGCATTTT. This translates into CASIMGGQPQHF.

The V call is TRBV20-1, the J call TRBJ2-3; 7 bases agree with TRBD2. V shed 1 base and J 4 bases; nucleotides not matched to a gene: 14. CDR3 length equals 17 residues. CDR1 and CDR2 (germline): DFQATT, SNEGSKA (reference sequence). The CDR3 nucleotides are TGCAGTGCTAGAGGGCAGCGCGGGGAGGGCCTCGCAGATACGCAGTATTTT. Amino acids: CSARGQRGEGLADTQYF.

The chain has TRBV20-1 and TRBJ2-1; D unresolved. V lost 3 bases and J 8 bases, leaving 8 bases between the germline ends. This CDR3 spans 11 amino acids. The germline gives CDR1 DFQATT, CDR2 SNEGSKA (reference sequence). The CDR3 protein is CSASPSDEQFF. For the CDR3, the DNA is TGCAGTGCTAGCCCCTCGGATGAGCAGTTCTTC.

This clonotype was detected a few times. CDR3 bases: TGTGCCAGCACCACAGGTGGGCAGGGTAATGAGCAGTTCTTC. This translates into CASTTGGQGNEQFF. The chain uses TRBV9 and TRBJ2-1; TRBD1 might be the D (5 bases). Germline assignment: CDR1 SGDLS and CDR2 YYNGEE. CDR3 size: 14 residues. Trimming cost V 6 bases and J 7 bases, with 17 bases left between them.

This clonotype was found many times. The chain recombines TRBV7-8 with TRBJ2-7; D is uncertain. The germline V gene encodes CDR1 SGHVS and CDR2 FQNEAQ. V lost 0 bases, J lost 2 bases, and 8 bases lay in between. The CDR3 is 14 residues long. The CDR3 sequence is CASSLAPGPYEQYF. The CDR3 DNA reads TGTGCCAGCAGCTTAGCGCCAGGCCCCTACGAGCAGTACTTC.

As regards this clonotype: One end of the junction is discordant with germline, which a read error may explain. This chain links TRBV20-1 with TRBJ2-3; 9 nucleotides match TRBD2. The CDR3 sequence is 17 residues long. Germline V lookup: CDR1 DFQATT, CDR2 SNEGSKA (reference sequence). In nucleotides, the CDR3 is TGCAGTACTAGAGATATGGGACTAGCCAATGTCGCAGATACGCAGTATTTT. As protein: CSTRDMGLANVADTQYF.

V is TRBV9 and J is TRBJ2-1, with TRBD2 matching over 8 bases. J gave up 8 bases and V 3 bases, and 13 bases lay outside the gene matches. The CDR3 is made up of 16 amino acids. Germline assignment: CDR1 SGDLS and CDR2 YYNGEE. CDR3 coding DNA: TGTGCCAGCAGCGGGCCAGTGGGTAGCGGGATATATGAGCAGTTCTTC. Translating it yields CASSGPVGSGIYEQFF. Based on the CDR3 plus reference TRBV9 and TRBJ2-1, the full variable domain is DSGVTQTPKHLITATGQRVTLRCSPRSGDLSVYWYQQSLDQGLQFLIQYYNGEERAKGNILERFSAQQFPDLHSELNLSSLELGDSALYFCASSGPVGSGIYEQFFGPGTRLTVL.

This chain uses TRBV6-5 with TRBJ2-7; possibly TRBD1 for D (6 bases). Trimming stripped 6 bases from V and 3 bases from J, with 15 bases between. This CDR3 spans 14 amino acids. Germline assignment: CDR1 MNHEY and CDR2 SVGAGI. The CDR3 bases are TGTGCCAGCAGCACCGGACAGCCCTACTACGAGCAGTACTTC. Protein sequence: CASSTGQPYYEQYF.

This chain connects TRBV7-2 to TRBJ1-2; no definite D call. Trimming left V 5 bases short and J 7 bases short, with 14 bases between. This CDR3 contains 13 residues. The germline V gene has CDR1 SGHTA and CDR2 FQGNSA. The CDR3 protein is CASSHGPQGGYTF. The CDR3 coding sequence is TGTGCCAGCAGCCACGGGCCTCAAGGTGGCTACACCTTC.

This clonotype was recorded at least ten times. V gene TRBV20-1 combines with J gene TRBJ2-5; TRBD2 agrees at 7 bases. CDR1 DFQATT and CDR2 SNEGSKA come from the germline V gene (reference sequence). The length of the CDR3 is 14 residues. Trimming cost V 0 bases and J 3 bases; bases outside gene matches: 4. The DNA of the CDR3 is TGCAGTGCTAGAGATATGGCGGGGGAAGAGACCCAGTACTTC. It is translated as CSARDMAGEETQYF.

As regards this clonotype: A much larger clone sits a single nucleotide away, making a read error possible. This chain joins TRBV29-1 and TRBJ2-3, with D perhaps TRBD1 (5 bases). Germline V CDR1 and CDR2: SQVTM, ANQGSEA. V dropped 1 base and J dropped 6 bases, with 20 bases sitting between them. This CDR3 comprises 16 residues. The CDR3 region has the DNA TGCAGCGTTGAAGGGCTGCCAGGGCAGGCTAGGGATACGCAGTATTTT. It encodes CSVEGLPGQARDTQYF.

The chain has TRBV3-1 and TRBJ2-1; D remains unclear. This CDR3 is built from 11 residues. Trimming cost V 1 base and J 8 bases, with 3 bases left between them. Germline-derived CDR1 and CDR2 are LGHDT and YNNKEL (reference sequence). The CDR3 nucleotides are TGTGCCAGCAGCCAAGTCTATGAGCAGTTCTTC. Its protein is CASSQVYEQFF.

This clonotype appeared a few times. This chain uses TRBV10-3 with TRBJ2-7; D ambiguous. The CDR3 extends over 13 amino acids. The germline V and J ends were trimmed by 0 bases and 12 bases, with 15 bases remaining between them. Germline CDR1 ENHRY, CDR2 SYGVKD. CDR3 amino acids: CAISESPLQLRYF. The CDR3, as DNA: TGTGCCATCAGTGAGTCCCCTCTCCAGCTTCGGTACTTC.